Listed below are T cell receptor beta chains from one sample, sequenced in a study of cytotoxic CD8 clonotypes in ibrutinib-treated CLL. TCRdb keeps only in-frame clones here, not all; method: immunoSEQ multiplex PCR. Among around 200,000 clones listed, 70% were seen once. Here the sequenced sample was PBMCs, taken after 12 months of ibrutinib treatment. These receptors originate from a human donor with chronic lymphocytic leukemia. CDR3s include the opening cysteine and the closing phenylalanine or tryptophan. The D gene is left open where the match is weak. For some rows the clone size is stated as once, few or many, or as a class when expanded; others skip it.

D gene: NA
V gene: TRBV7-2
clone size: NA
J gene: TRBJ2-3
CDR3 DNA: TGTGCCAGCAGCTTAGGGGGAGGGGGGAAAGATACGCAGTATTTT
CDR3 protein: CASSLGGGGKDTQYF

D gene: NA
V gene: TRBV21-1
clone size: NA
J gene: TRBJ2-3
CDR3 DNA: TGTGCCCCCAGGCGGGACAGGGGGAACGATACGCAGTATTTT
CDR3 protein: CAPRRDRGNDTQYF

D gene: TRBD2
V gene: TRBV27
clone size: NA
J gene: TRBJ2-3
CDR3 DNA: TGTGCCAGCAGTCTAACCCCCGCCGGGACTAGGAAGTATTTT
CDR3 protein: CASSLTPAGTRKYF

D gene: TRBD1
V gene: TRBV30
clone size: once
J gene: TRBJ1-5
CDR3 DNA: TGTGCCTGGAGTGGCCTTTTAACTCGGACAGGGGGGCAGCCCCAGCATTTT
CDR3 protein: CAWSGLLTRTGGQPQHF

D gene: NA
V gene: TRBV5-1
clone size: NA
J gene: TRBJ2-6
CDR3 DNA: TGCGCCAGCAGCCGCACAATACGCTCTGGGGCCAACGTCCTGACTTTC
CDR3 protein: CASSRTIRSGANVLTF

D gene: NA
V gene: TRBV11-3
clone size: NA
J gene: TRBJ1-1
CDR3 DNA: TGTGCCAGCAGCTTAGAAGGAGGAGGGAACACTGAAGCTTTCTTT
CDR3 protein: CASSLEGGGNTEAFF

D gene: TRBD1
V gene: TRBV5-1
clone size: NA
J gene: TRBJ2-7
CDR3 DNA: TGCGCCAGCAGCATAGGGACAGAAGACTACGAGCAGTACTTC
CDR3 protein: CASSIGTEDYEQYF

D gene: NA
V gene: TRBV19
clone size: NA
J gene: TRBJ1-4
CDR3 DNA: TGTGCCAGTAGTCCCTGGGACGGTTATGCAACTAATGAAAAACTGTTTTTT
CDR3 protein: CASSPWDGYATNEKLFF

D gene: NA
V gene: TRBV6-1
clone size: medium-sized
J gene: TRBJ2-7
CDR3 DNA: TGTGCCAGCCAATACGAAGGTGGGACGCCCGGCGAGCAGTACTTC
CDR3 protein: CASQYEGGTPGEQYF

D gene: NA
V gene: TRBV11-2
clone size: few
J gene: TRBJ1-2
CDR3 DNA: TGTGCCAGCAGCTTCTATGGGTGGGATGGCTACACCTTC
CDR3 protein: CASSFYGWDGYTF

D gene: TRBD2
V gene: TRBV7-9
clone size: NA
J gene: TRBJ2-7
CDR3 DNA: TGTGCCAGCAGCTTAGCGAGGACTAGCGGGAGCGACGAGCAGTACTTC
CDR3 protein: CASSLARTSGSDEQYF

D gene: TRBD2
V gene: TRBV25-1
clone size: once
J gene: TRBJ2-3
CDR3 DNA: TGTGCCAGTCGGACTAGCGGGAGGGCCGGGGATACGCAGTATTTT
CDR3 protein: CASRTSGRAGDTQYF

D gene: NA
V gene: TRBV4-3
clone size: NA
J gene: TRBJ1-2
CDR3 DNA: TGCGCCAGCAGCCAAGCGCACACTAACTATGGCTACACCTTC
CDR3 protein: CASSQAHTNYGYTF

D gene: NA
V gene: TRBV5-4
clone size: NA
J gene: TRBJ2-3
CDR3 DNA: TGTGCCAGCAGCTTGGAGAGGAGGGGGGGCCCAGATACGCAGTATTTT
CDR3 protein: CASSLERRGGPDTQYF

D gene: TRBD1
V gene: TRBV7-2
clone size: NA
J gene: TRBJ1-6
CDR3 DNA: TGTGCCAGCAGCTTAAGGACAGGTGAAAGCTCCTATAATTCACCCCTCCACTTT
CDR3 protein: CASSLRTGESSYNSPLHF

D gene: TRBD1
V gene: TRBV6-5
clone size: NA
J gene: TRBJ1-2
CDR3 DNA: TGTGCCAGCAGTTACTCGAGGACAGGAGGGGGCTATGGCTACACCTTC
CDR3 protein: CASSYSRTGGGYGYTF

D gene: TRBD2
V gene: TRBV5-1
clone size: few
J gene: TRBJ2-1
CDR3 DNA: TGCGCCAGCAGCTTGGCCCTAGCGGGAGAGCAGTTCTTC
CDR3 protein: CASSLALAGEQFF

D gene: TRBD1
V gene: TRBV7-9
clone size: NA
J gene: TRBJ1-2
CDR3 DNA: TGTGCCAGCAGCCCCAGGGGGGGGAACTATGGCTACACCTTC
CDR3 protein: CASSPRGGNYGYTF

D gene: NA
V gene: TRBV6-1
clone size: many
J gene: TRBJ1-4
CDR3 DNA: TGTGCCAGCAGTGTCCGGTGGAATGAAAAACTGTTTTTT
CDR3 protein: CASSVRWNEKLFF

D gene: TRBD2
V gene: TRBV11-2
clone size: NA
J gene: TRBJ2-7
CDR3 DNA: TGTGCCAGCAGCCCCTATCAGGGCGGGAGAAACGAGCAGTACTTC
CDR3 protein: CASSPYQGGRNEQYF

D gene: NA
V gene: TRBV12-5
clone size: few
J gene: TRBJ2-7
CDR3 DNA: TGTGCTAGTGCTCGAGCCAGGGGTGAATCCTACGAGCAGTACTTC
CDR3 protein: CASARARGESYEQYF

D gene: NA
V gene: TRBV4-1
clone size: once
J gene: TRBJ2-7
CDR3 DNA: TGCGCCAGCAGCCTACGAAGCGGGACAGCCACTACCTACGAGCAGTACTTC
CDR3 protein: CASSLRSGTATTYEQYF